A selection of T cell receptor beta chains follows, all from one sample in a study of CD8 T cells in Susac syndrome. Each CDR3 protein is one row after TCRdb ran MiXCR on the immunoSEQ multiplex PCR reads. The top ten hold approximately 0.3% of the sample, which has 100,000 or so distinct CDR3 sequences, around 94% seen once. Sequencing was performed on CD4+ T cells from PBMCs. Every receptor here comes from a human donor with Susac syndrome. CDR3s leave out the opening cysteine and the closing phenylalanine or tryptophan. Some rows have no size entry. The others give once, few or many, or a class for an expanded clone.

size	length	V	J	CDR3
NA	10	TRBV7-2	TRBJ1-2	ASSRDKYGYT
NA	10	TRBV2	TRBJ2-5	ASSGDRETQY
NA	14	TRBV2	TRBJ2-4	ASTPRSGTVKNIQY
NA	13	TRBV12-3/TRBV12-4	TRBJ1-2	ASSAEANPIYGYT
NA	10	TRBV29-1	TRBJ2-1	SVEGLYNEQF
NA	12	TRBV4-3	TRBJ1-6	ASSQGKEGSPLH
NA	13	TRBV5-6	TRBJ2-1	ASSLRRGGSNEQF
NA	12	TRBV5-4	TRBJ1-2	ASSLGGTLIGYT
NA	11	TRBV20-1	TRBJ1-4	SAPGQINEKLF
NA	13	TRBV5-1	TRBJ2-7	ASSPDQGPSYEQY
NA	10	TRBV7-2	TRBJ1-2	ASSDRVYGYT
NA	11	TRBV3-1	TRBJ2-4	ASSRGSTDIQY
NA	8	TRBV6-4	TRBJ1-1	ASSSSLAF
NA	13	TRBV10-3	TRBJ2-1	AISGTGTYNNEQF
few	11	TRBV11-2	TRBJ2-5	ASSLGSQETQY
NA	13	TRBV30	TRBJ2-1	AWDPGLAGNNEQF
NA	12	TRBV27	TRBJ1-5	ASSRGNSNQPQH
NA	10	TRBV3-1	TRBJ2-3	ASSQVLDTQY
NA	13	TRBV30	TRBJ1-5	AWSVGSYSNQPQH
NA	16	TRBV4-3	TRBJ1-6	ASSQAPGQSSYNSPLH
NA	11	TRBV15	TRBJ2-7	ATSRDLGGEQY
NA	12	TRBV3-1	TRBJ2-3	ASSQDIGTDTQY
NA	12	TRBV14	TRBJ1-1	ASSQDLTGTEAF
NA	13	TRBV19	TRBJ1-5	ASAQRGRKDQPQH
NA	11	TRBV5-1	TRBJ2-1	ASSSIVMDEQF
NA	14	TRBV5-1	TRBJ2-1	ASSPGLTGGKNEQF
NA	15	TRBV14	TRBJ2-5	ASSQDRGLAGAETQY
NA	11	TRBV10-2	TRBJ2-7	ASSEAGSYEQY
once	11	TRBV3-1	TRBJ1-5	ASSQGPEQPQH
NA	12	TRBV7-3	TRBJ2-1	ASGITGGYNEQF
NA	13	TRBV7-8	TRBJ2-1	ASSLGLQGKGEQF
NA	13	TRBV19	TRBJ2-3	ASSTEGRGADTQY
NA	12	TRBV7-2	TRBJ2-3	ASSRLRGRDTQY
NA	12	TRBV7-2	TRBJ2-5	ASRDAGPRLAQY
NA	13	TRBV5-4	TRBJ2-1	ASSLDLAGPDEQF
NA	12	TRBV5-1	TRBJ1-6	ASSVRTGDSPLH
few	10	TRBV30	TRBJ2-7	AWSVSGYEQY
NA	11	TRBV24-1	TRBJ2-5	ATSDLRRETQY
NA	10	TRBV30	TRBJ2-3	AWTGVTDTQY
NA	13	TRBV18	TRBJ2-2	ASTGKAANTGELF
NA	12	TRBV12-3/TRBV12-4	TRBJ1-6	ASTRDRESSPLH
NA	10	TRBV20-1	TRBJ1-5	IAGGSNQPQH